These 8 T cell receptor beta chains originate from one sample sequenced in a study of T cell repertoires in cytomegalovirus infection. These receptors have no known antigen. A single record per CDR3 protein comes from TCRdb applying MiXCR to the reads. The sample shows 54,000 or so distinct CDR3 sequences, around 33% of them seen only once. The material sequenced was PBMCs, sequenced either directly or after in vitro stimulation (not recorded which). Every receptor here comes from a human donor in good health (CMV status not recorded). Some clones in this sample may be carry-over from other donors' samples.

The genes are TRBV7-4 and TRBJ2-1; the D is unclear. Germline values: CDR1 SGHVT, CDR2 SQSDAQ. V was clipped by 5 bases and J by 7 bases, with 12 bases between them. The CDR3 loop spans 13 amino acids. CDR3 DNA sequence: TGTGCCAGCAGCCCACCTGTGGTTAATGAGCAGTTCTTC. It is translated as CASSPPVVNEQFF. The complete variable domain, with remaining parts taken from reference TRBV7-4 and TRBJ2-1, reads GAGVSQSPRYKVAKRGRDVALRCDSISGHVTLYWYRQTLGQGSEVLTYSQSDAQRDKSGRPSGRFSAERPERSVSTLKIQRTEQGDSAVYLCASSPPVVNEQFFGPGTRLTVL.

The chain is built from TRBV19 and TRBJ1-1; tentatively, D is TRBD1 (5 bases). The CDR3 is 13 residues long. The germline V and J ends were trimmed by 5 bases and 4 bases, with 11 bases remaining between them. Per germline, CDR1 LNHDA and CDR2 SQIVND (reference sequence). The CDR3 sequence: CASSLQASTEAFF. The CDR3 DNA reads TGTGCCAGTAGTCTACAGGCTTCCACTGAAGCTTTCTTT.

This clonotype was recorded a few times. This chain uses TRBV7-9 with TRBJ1-2; no definite D call. V lost 5 bases and J 2 bases, leaving 12 bases between the germline ends. Germline V gene lookup returns CDR1 SEHNR and CDR2 FQNEAQ (reference sequence). The CDR3 contains 14 residues. CDR3 sequence reads: CASSPRRSNYGYTF. In DNA, the CDR3 is TGTGCCAGCAGCCCCCGGAGATCAAACTATGGCTACACCTTC.

This chain uses TRBV7-6 with TRBJ2-2; D is undetermined. V was cut by 6 bases and J by 0 bases, with 11 bases left in between. Germline V CDR1 and CDR2: SGHVS, FNYEAQ. The CDR3 is 15 amino acids. CDR3 sequence reads: CASSRSVTNTGELFF. The CDR3 bases are TGTGCCAGCAGTCGCAGCGTAACGAACACCGGGGAGCTGTTTTTT.

J is TRBJ2-5 and V is TRBV7-7, with 8 nucleotides matching TRBD1. J gave up 1 base and V 4 bases, and 8 bases lay outside the gene matches. Per germline, CDR1 SSHAT and CDR2 FNYEAQ (reference sequence). This CDR3 is built from 16 residues. CDR3 DNA sequence: TGTGCCAGCAGCTGTAGGGACAGGAGAACCCAAGAGACCCAGTACTTC. Translation gives CASSCRDRRTQETQYF.

The chain has TRBV15 and TRBJ1-1; D call uncertain. The CDR3 runs 13 residues. V lost 11 bases to trimming and J lost 2 bases, with 15 bases between them. Germline-derived CDR1 and CDR2 are LNHNV and YYDKDF (reference sequence). The CDR3 coding sequence is TGTGCCTCATCAACGGATCCCAACACTGAAGCTTTCTTT. Translated, it gives CASSTDPNTEAFF.

Remarks on this clonotype: This clone may be a read error of a much larger clone one base away. As the CDR3 is not closed by the conserved phenylalanine or tryptophan, this likely results from a read error. V and J are TRBV12-3 or TRBV12-4 and TRBJ2-1; the match to TRBD2 covers 7 bases. Trimming cost V 8 bases and J 0 bases; bases outside gene matches: 10. This CDR3 has 16 amino acids. The CDR3 DNA reads TGTGCCAGCCGAGACGGCGGGAGAGGCTCCTACAATGAGCAGTTCGTC. Translation: CASRDGGRGSYNEQFV.

V and J are TRBV7-9 and TRBJ2-3; D is unresolved. Looked up from germline, CDR1 is SEHNR and CDR2 is FQNEAQ (reference sequence). Between the trimmed V and J ends, which lost 5 bases and 2 bases, there was a span of 11 bases. CDR3 length: 14 amino acids. DNA of the CDR3: TGTGCCAGCAGCCTGACCCTTTACACAGATACGCAGTATTTT. Its translation: CASSLTLYTDTQYF.